This paragraph reports one T cell receptor beta chain. Its antigen remains undetermined. Base qualities are not at hand, and no much larger clone is one base apart. The immunoSEQ Assay, a bias-controlled multiplex PCR, was used to amplify TCRbeta CDR3 regions from genomic DNA. On the study's bioinformatics: The number of nucleated cells in each sample was estimated from the amplification of reference gene primers within the assay. To quantify the absolute abundance of each unique TCRbeta CDR3 rearrangement, sequence reads were collapsed and filtered. For each sample, productive Simpson clonality was calculated by taking the square root of Simpson's diversity index across productive rearrangements. This immuneACCESS table, as held by TCRdb, lists in-frame sequences with V and J called but not all clones. Of the missing ones, under half trace to an unresolved V gene in checked studies; the others have no known cause. V, J and clone size are those of that table, while D and trimming were read from the DNA. Within this sample are around 350,000 clones, with 70% to 90% of them counted one time only. About 3% of the sample rests with the top ten.

Including cysteine and phenylalanine, the CDR3 has 16 amino acids. The sequence is cut down to CDR3 DNA, 48 bases in frame from base 1. The germline V gene (reference sequence) yields LNHDA for CDR1 and SQIVND for CDR2. Trimming takes 4 bases off V and 4 bases off J; junction bases not matched to a gene: 8. The collaborating institutions used their own protocols to collect whole blood in K2EDTA tubes. Collaborator samples were shipped for TCRbeta analysis as frozen whole blood, isolated PBMCs, or DNA extracted from either sample type. This entry is derived from a study of blood T cell repertoires in COVID-19 (dated by TCRdb to the early 2020s). General notes on the study: Samples covering the acute and convalescent phases of COVID-19 were provided by collaborators in the United States, Italy and Spain. HLA class I and class II types, where available, came from metadata supplied by the sample provider rather than from assay-based typing. The sample metadata nearly always contained a de-identified subject ID, COVID-19 status, age in years and sex. The dataset comprised deeply sampled blood TCRbeta repertoires from subjects exposed to, actively infected with, or recovered from COVID-19. Samples were obtained from the ongoing ImmuneRACE study (first 160 participants) and from about 1,300 subjects provided by 6 global collaborators. The repertoires were released in a freely available public database meant as a resource for research on the immune response to SARS-CoV-2. The prospective study material was composed of cDNA or gDNA derived from T cells, B-cell-depleted T cells, or PBMCs. What the authors observed across the whole study: Clinical and demographic metadata were provided uncurated, with the amount varying by source and participant.

Sample: peripheral blood. The sequence came from a human donor in a cohort sampled during active COVID-19. In this chain, TRBV19 is recombined with TRBJ1-2; a stretch of 11 junction bases matches TRBD1. The CDR3 is CASSTRTGGPRYGYTF. The nucleotide sequence is given as TGTGCCAGTAGTACTCGGACAGGGGGCCCCCGCTATGGCTACACCTTC. Full variable domain (CDR3 extended with the reference TRBV19 and TRBJ1-2 proteins): DGGITQSPKYLFRKEGQNVTLSCEQNLNHDAMYWYRQDPGQGLRLIYYSQIVNDFQKGDIAEGYSVSREKKESFPLTVTSAQKNPTAFYLCASSTRTGGPRYGYTFGSGTRLTVV.